This T cell receptor beta chain was identified in a study of glioma-infiltrating T cells. Study outcomes and limitations: Tissue and blood shared very few CDR3 sequences.

The iRepertoire nested amplicon-rescue multiplex PCR amplified TCR alpha and beta CDR3s from RNA. One-step reverse transcription and amplification started from approximately 100-400 ng of tissue mRNA or PBMC total RNA. A single record per CDR3 protein comes from TCRdb applying MiXCR to the multiplex PCR reads. In the table there are around 93,000 distinct CDR3 sequences, about 37% of which are singletons. This clonotype was picked up a small number of times. Its antigen is not known. Germline CDR1 is GTSNPN and CDR2 is SVGIG (reference sequence). The CDR3 contains 12 residues. Trimming cost V 0 bases and J 4 bases, with 7 bases left between them.

The receptor was isolated from a human donor with low-grade glioma or glioblastoma, undergoing nonglioma brain surgery, or in good health (not recorded which). The chain is built from TRBV30 and TRBJ2-7; D is unclear. The material sequenced was glioma tissue, nonneoplastic brain tissue, or PBMCs (not recorded which). The CDR3 sequence is CAWSVQEYEQYF. CDR3 nucleotide sequence: TGTGCCTGGAGTGTACAAGAATACGAGCAGTACTTC. Full variable domain (rest looked up from reference TRBV30 and TRBJ2-7): SQTIHQWPATLVQPVGSPLSLECTVEGTSNPNLYWYRQAAGRGLQLLFYSVGIGQISSEVPQNLSASRPQDRQFILSSKKLLLSDSGFYLCAWSVQEYEQYFGPGTRLTVT.